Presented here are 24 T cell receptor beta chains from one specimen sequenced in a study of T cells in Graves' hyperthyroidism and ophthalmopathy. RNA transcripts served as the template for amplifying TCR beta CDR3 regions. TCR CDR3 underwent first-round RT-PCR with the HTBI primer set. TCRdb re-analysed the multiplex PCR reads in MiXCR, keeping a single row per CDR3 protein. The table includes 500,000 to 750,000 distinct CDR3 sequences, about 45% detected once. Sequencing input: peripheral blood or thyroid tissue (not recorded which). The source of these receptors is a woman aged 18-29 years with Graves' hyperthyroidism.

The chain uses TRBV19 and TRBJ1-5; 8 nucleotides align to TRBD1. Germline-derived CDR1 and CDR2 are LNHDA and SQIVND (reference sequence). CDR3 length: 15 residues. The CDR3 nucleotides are TGTGCTACCTCGTCCGGGACAGGAATCAATCAGCCCCAGCATTTT. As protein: CATSSGTGINQPQHF.

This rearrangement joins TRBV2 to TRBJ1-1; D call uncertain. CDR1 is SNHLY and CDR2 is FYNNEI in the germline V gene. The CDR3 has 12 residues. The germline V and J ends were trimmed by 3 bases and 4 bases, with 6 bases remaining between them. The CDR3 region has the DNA TGTGCCAGCAGTGATGGACTCACTGAAGCTTTCTTT. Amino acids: CASSDGLTEAFF.

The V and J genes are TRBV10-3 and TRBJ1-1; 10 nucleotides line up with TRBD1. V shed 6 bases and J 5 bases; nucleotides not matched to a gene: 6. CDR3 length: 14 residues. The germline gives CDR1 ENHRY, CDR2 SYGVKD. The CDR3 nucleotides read TGTGCCATCAGGGAGGGACAGGGGCGGACTGAAGCTTTCTTT. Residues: CAIREGQGRTEAFF.

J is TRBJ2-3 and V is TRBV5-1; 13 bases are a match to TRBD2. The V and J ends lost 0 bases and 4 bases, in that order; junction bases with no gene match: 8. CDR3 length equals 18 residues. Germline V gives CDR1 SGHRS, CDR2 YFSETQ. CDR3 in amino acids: CASSLGLAGGSAADTQYF. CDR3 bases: TGCGCCAGCAGCTTGGGACTAGCGGGAGGAAGCGCGGCAGATACGCAGTATTTT.

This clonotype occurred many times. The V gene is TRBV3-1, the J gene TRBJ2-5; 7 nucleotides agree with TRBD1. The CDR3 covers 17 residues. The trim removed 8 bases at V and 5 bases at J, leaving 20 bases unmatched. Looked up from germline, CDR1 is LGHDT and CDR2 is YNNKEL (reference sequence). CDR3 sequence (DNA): TGTGCCAGCCGACCGGGACAGAGGCCATCGGTCGCGGAGACCCAGTACTTC. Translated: CASRPGQRPSVAETQYF.

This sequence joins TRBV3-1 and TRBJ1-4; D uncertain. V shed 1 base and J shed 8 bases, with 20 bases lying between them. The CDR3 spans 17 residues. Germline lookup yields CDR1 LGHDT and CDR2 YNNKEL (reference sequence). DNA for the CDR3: TGTGCCAGCAGCCAAGTTCACCCTCCTGGTAAGGACGAAAAACTGTTTTTT. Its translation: CASSQVHPPGKDEKLFF.

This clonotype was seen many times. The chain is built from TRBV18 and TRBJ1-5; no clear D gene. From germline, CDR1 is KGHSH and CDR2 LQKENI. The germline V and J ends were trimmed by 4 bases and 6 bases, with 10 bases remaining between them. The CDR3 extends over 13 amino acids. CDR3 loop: CASSLVLSQPQHF. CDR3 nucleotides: TGTGCCAGCTCACTGGTTTTGTCTCAGCCCCAGCATTTT.

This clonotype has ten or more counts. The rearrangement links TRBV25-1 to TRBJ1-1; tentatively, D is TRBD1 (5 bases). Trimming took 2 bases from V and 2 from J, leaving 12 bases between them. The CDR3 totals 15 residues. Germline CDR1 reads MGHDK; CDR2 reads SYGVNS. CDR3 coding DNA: TGTGCCAGCAGTGAACTGGGGGTCATAAACACTGAAGCTTTCTTT. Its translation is CASSELGVINTEAFF.

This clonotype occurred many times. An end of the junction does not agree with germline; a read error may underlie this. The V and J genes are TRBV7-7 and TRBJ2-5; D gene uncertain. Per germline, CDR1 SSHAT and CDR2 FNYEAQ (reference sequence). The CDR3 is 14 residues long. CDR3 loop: CASSLNRQRETQYF. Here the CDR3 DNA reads TGTGCTAGCAGCTTAAATCGCCAAAGGGAGACCCAGTACTTC.

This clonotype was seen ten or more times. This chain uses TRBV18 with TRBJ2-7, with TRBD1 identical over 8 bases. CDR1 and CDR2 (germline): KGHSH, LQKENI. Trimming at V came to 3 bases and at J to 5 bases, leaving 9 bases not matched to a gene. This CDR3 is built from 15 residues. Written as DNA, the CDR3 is TGTGCCAGCTCACCGTCGGGACAGGTTCGGGACGAGCAGTACTTC. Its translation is CASSPSGQVRDEQYF.

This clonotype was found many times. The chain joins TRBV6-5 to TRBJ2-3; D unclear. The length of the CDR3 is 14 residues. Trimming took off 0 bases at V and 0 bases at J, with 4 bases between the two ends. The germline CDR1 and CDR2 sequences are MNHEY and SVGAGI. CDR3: CASSYSISTDTQYF. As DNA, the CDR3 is TGTGCCAGCAGTTACTCGATCAGCACAGATACGCAGTATTTT.

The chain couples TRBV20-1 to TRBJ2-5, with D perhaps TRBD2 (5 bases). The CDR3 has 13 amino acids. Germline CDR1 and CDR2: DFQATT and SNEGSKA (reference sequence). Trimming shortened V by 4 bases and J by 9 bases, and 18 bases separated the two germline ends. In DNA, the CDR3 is TGCAGTGCTAAACGGACGGGAAATCAGCCCCAGTACTTC. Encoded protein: CSAKRTGNQPQYF.

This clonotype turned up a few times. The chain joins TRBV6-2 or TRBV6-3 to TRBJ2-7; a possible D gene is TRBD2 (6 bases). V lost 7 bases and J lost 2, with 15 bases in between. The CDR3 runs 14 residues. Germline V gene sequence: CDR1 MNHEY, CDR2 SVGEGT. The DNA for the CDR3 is TGTGCCAGCACCGCCGGGTGGGGGGCCTACGAGCAGTACTTC. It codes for CASTAGWGAYEQYF.

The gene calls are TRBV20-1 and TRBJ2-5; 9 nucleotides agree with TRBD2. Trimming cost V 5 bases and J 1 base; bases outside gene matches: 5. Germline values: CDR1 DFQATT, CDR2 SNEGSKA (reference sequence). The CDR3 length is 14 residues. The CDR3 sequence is CSAPGTSPQETQYF. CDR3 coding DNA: TGCAGTGCTCCGGGGACTAGCCCCCAAGAGACCCAGTACTTC.

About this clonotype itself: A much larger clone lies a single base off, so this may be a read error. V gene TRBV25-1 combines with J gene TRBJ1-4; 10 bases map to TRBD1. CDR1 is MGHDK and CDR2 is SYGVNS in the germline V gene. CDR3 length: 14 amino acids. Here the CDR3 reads CASSAGQGNEKLLF. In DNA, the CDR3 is TGTGCCAGCAGTGCGGGACAGGGGAATGAAAAACTGCTTTTT.

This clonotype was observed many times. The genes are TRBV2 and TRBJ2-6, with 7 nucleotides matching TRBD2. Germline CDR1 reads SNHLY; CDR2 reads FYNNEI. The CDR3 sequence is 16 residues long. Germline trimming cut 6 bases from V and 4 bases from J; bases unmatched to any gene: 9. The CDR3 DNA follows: TGTGCCAGCAGCGCCCGGGGAGGGTTCGGGGCCAACGTCCTGACTTTC. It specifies CASSARGGFGANVLTF.

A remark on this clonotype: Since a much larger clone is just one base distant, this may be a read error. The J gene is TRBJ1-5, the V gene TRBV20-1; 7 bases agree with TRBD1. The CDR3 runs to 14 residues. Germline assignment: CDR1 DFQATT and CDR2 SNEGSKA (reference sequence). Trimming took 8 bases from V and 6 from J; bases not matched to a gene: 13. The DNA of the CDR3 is TGCAGTCCCCGTGGACAGGCGGACATTCAGCCCCAGCATTTT. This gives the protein CSPRGQADIQPQHF.

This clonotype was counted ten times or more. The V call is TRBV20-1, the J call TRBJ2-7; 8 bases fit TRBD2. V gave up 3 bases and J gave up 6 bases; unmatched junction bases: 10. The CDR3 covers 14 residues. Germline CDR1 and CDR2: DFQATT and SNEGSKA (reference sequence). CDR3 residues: CSARSGSLRGEQYF. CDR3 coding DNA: TGCAGTGCTAGGAGCGGGAGCCTTCGGGGCGAGCAGTACTTC.

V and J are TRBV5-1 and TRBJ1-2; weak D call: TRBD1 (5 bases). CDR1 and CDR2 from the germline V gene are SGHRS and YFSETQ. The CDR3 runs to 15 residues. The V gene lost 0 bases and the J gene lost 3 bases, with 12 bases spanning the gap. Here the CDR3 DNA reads TGCGCCAGCAGCTTGGTCCAGGGAGACCACTATGGCTACACCTTC. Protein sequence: CASSLVQGDHYGYTF.

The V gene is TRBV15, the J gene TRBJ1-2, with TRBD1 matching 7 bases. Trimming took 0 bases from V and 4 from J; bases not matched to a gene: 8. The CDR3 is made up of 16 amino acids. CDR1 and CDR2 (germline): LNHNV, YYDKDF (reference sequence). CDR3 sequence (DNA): TGTGCCACCAGCAGAGATTTCAGGGGGGAGTCCTATGGCTACACCTTC. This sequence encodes CATSRDFRGESYGYTF.

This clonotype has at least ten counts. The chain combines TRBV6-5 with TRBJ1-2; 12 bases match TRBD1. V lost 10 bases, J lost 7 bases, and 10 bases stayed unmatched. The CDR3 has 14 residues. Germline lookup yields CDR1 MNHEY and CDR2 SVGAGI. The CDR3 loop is CATLGDRGHGGYTF. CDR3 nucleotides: TGTGCCACCTTGGGGGACAGGGGGCATGGTGGCTACACCTTC.

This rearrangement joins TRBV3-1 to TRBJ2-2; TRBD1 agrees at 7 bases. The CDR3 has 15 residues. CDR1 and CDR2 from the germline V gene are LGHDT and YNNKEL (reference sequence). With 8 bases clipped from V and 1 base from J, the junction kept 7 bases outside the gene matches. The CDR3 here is CASGRQGVNTGELFF. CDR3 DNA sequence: TGTGCCAGCGGGAGACAGGGAGTGAACACCGGGGAGCTGTTTTTT.

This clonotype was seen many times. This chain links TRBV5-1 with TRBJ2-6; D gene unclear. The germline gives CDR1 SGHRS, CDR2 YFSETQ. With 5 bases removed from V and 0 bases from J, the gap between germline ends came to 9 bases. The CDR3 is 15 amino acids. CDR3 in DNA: TGCGCCAGCAGTCCCAGCTTCTCTGGGGCCAACGTCCTGACTTTC. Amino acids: CASSPSFSGANVLTF.

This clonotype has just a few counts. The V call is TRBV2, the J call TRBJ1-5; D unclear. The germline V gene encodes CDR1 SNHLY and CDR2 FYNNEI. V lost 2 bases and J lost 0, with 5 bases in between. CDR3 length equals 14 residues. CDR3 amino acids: CASSENYSNQPQHF. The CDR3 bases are TGTGCCAGCAGTGAAAACTATAGCAATCAGCCCCAGCATTTT.